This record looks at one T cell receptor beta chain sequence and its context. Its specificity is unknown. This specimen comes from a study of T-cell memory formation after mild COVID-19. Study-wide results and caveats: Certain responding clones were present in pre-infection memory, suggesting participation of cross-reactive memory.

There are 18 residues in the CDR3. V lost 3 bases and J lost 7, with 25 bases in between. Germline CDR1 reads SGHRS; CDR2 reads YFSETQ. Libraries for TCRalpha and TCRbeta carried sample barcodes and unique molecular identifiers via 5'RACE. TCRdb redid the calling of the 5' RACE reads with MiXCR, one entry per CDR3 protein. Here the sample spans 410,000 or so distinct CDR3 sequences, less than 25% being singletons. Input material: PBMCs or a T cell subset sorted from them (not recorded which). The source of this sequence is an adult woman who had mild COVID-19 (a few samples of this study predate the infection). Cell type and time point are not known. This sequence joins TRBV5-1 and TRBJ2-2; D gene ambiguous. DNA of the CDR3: TGCGCCAGCAGCTCGACCAGCAGCTTGGTCATACGTGGCGGGGAGCTGTTTTTT. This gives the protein CASSSTSSLVIRGGELFF.